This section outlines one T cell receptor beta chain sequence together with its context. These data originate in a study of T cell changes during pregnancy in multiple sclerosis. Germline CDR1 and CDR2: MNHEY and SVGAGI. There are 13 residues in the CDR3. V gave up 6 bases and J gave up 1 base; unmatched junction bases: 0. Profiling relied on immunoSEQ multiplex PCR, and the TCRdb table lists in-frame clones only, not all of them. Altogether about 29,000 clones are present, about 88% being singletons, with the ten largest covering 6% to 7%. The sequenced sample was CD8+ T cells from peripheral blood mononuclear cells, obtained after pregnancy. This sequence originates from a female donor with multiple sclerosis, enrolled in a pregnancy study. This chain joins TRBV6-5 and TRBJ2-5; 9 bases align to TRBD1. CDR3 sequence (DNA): TGTGCCAGCAGGGACAGGGGCCAAGAGACCCAGTACTTC. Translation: CASRDRGQETQYF.